This record looks at one T cell receptor beta chain sequence and its context. No antigen is known for it. This sample stems from a study of cytomegalovirus exposure and HLA in healthy donors. Unmatched junction bases numbered 9, after V lost 3 bases and J lost 3 bases. The CDR3 is made up of 18 amino acids. Per the germline V gene, CDR1 is KGHSH and CDR2 is LQKENI. PCR was performed using 60 Vbeta and 13 Jbeta primers. TCRdb's table, derived via immunoSEQ multiplex PCR, lists solely in-frame clones and lacks some. The sample consists of approximately 160,000 clones, around 85% of them appearing once. The study's findings and limits: Cytomegalovirus-associated TCR beta chains were listed, numbering around 150.

The V and J genes are TRBV18 and TRBJ2-1, with TRBD2 matching over 12 bases. This sequence was found in a human donor in good health. Sequencing used PBMCs. In DNA form, the CDR3 reads TGTGCCAGCTCACCCCAACCCGGACTAGCGGGGAACTACAATGAGCAGTTCTTC. Encoded protein: CASSPQPGLAGNYNEQFF.